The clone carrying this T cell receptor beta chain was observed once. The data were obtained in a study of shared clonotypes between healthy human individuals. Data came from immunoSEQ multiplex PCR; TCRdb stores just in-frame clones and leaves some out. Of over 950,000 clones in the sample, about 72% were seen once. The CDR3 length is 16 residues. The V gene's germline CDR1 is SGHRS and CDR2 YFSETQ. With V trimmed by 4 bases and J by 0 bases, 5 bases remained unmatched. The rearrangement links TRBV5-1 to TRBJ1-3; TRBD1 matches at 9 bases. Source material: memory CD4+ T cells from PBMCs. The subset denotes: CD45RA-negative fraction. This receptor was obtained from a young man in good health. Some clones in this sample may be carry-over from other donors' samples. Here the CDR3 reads CASSGGQGYSGNTIYF. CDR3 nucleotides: TGCGCCAGCAGCGGGGGACAGGGTTACTCTGGAAACACCATATATTTT.